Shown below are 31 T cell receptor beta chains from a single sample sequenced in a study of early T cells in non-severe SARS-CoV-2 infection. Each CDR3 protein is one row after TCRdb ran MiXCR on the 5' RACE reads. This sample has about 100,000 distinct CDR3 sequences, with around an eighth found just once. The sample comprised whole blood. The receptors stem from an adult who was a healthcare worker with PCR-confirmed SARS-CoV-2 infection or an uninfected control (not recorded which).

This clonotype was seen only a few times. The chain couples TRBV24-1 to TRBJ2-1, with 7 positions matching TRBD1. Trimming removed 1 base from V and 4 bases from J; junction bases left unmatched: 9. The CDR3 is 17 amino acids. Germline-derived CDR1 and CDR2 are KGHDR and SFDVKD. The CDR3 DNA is TGTGCCACCAGTGATTTTACTGGCAGGGGGACATACAATGAGCAGTTCTTC. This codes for CATSDFTGRGTYNEQFF.

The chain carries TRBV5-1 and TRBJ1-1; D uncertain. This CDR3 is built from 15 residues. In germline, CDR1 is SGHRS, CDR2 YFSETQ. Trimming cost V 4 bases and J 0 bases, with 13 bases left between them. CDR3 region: CASSPLQLLNTEAFF. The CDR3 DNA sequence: TGCGCCAGCAGCCCGCTACAGCTACTGAACACTGAAGCTTTCTTT.

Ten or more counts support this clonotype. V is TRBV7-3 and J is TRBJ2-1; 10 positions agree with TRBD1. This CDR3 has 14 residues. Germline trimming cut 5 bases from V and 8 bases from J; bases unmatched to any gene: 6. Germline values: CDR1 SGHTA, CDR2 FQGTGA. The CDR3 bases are TGTGCCAGCAGCATGGGACAGGGGTTGGATGAGCAGTTCTTC. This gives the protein CASSMGQGLDEQFF.

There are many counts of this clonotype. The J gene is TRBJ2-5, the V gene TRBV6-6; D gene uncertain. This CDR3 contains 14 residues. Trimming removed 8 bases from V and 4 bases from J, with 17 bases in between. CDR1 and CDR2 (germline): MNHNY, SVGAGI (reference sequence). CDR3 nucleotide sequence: TGTGCCAGCCACGGGCAGACGGAAGGAGAGACCCAGTACTTC. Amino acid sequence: CASHGQTEGETQYF.

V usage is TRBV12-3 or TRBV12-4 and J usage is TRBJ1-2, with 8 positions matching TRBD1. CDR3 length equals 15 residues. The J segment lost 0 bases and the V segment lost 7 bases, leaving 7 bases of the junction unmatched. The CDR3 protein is CASTAQGGTNYGYTF. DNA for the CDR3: TGTGCCAGCACCGCACAGGGGGGTACTAACTATGGCTACACCTTC.

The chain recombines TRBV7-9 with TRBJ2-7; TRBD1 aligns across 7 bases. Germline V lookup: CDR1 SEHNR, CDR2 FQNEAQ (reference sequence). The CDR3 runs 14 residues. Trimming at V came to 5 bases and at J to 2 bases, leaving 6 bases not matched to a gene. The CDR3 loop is CASSPQDRTYEQYF. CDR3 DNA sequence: TGTGCCAGCAGCCCTCAGGACAGGACCTACGAGCAGTACTTC.

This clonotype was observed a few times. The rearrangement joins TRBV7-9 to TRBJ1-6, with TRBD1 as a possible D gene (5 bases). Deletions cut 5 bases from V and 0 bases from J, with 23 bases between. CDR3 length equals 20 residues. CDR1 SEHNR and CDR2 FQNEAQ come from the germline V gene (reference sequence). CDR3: CASSLTAQGAPSSYNSPLHF. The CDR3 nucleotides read TGTGCCAGCAGCCTGACCGCCCAGGGAGCCCCGAGCTCCTATAATTCACCCCTCCACTTT.

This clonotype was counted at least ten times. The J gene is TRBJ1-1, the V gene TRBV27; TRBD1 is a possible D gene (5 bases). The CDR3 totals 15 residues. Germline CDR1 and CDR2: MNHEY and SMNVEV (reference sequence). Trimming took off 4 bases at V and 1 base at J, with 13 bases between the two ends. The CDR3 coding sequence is TGTGCCAGCAGTTCGCAGGGACGGCCGAACACTGAAGCTTTCTTT. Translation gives CASSSQGRPNTEAFF.

The chain's CDR3 is CASSLVKGVGTQYF. CDR3 in DNA: TGTGCCAGCAGCCTAGTTAAGGGAGTTGGGACGCAGTATTTT. The chain recombines TRBV11-3 with TRBJ2-3; D might be TRBD2 (5 bases). The CDR3 covers 14 residues. From germline, CDR1 is SGHNT and CDR2 YENEEA. V was cut by 5 bases and J by 9 bases, with 18 bases left in between.

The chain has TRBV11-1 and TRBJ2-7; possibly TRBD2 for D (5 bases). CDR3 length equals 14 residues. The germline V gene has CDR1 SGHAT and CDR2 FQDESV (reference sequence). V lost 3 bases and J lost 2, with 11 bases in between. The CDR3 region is CASSFASQTYEQYF. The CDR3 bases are TGTGCCAGCAGCTTTGCTAGCCAGACCTACGAGCAGTACTTC.

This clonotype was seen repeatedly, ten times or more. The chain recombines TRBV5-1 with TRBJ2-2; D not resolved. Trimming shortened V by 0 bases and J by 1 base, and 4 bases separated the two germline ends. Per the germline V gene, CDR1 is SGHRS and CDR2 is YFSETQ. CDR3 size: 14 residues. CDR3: CASSLVVNTGELFF. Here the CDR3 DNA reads TGCGCCAGCAGCTTGGTAGTGAACACCGGGGAGCTGTTTTTT.

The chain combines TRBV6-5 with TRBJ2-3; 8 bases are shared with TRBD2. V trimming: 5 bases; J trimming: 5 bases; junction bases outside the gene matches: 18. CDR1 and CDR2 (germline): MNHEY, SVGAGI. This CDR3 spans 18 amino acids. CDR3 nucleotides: TGTGCCAGCAGTCCCCGGGGTAGCGGGGCCCCTGTCAAAGATACGCAGTATTTT. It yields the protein CASSPRGSGAPVKDTQYF.

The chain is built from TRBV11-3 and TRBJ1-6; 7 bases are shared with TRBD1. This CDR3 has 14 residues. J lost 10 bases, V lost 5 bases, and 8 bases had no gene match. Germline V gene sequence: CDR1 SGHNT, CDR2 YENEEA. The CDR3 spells CASSEDRLKSPLHF. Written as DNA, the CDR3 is TGTGCCAGCAGCGAGGACAGGCTGAAGTCACCCCTCCACTTT.

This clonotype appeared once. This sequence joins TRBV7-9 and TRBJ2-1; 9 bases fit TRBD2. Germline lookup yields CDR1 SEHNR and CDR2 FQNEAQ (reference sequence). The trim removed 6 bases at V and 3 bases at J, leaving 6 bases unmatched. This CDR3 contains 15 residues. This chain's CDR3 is CASRRSGSGYNEQFF. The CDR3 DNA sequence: TGTGCCAGCAGGCGTAGCGGGAGTGGCTACAATGAGCAGTTCTTC.

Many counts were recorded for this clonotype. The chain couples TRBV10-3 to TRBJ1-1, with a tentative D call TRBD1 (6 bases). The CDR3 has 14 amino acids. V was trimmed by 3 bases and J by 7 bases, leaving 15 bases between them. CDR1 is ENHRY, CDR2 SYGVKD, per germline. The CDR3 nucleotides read TGTGCCATCAGTGATTGGGGGGCGAGGGATGAAGCTTTCTTT. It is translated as CAISDWGARDEAFF.

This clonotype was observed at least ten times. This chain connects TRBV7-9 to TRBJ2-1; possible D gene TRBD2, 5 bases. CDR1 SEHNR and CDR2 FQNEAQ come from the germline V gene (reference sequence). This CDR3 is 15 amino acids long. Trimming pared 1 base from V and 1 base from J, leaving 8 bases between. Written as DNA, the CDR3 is TGTGCCAGCAGCTTAGGGTCGGGGTCCTACAATGAGCAGTTCTTC. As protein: CASSLGSGSYNEQFF.

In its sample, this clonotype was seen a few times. The DNA of the CDR3 is TGTGCCAGCAGTGAAGGCACATTTAACACCGGGGAGCTGTTTTTT. Its translation: CASSEGTFNTGELFF. The V and J genes are TRBV2 and TRBJ2-2; D ambiguous. Between the trimmed V and J ends, which lost 1 base and 2 bases, there was a span of 8 bases. Germline V gene sequence: CDR1 SNHLY, CDR2 FYNNEI. The length of the CDR3 is 15 residues.

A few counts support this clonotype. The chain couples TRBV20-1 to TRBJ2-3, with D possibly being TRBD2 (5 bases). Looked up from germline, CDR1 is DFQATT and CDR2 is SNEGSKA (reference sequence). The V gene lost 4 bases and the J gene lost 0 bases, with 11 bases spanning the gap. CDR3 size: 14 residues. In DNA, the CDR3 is TGCAGTGCTACCGACTACCCGAGCACAGATACGCAGTATTTT. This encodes CSATDYPSTDTQYF.

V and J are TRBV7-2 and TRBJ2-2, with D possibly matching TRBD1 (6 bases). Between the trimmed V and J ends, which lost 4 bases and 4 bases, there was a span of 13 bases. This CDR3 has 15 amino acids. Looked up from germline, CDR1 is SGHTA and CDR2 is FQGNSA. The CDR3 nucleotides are TGTGCCAGCAGCTCCAGACAGGAGCGCACCGGGGAGCTGTTTTTT. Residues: CASSSRQERTGELFF. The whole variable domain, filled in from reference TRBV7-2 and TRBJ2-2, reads GAGVSQSPSNKVTEKGKDVELRCDPISGHTALYWYRQSLGQGLEFLIYFQGNSAPDKSGLPSDRFSAERTGGSVSTLTIQRTQQEDSAVYLCASSSRQERTGELFFGEGSRLTVL.

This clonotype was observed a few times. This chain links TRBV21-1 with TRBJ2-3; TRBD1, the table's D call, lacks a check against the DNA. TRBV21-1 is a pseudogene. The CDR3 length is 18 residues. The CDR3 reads CASSKVQGCFYKADTQYF. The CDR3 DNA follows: TGTGCCAGCAGCAAAGTACAGGGGTGTTTTTATAAGGCAGATACGCAGTATTTT.

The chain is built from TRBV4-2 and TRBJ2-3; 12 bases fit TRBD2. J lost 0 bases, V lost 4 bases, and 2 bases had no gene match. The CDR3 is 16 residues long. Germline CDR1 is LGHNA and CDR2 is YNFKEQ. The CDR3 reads CASSPSGGASTDTQYF. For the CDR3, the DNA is TGTGCCAGCAGCCCTAGCGGGGGGGCTAGCACAGATACGCAGTATTTT.

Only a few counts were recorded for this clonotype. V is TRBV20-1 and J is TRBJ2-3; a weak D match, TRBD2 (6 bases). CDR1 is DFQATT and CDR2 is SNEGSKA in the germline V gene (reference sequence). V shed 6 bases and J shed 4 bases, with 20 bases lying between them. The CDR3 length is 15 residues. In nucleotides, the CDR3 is TGCAGTGCCCCTCCCGGTGGGCGGGAATCAGATACGCAGTATTTT. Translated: CSAPPGGRESDTQYF.

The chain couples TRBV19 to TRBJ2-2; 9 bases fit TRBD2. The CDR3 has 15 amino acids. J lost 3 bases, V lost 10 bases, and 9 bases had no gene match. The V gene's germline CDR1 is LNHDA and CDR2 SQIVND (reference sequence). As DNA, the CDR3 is TGTGCCACCAGGACCGTAGCGGGGGACACCGGGGAGCTGTTTTTT. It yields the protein CATRTVAGDTGELFF.

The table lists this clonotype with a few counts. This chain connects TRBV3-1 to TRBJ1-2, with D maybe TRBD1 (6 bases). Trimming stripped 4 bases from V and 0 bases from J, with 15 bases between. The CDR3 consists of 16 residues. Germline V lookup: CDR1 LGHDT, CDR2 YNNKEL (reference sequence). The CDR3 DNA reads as TGTGCCAGCAGCCCGGACAGCCCCAGATCTAACTATGGCTACACCTTC. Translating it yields CASSPDSPRSNYGYTF.

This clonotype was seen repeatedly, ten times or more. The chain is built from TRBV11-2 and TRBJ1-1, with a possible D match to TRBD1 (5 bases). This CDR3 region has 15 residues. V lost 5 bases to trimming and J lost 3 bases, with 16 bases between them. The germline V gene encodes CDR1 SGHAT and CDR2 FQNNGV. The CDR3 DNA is TGTGCCAGCAGCCCTAAGCCCCAGGGTCACACTGAAGCTTTCTTT. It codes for CASSPKPQGHTEAFF. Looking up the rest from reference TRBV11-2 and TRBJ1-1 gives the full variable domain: EAGVAQSPRYKIIEKRQSVAFWCNPISGHATLYWYQQILGQGPKLLIQFQNNGVVDDSQLPKDRFSAERLKGVDSTLKIQPAKLEDSAVYLCASSPKPQGHTEAFFGQGTRLTVV.

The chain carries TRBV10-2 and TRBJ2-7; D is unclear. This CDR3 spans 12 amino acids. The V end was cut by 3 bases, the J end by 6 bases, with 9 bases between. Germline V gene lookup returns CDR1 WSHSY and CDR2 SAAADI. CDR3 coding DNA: TGCGCCAGCAGTGATTTAAACTTCGAGCAGTACTTC. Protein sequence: CASSDLNFEQYF.

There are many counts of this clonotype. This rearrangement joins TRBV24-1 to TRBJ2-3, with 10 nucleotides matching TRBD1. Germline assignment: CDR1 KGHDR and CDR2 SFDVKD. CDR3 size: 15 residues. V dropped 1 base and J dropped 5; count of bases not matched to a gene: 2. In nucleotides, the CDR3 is TGTGCCACCAGTGATTTCGGGACAGGGGAAGATACGCAGTATTTT. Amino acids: CATSDFGTGEDTQYF.

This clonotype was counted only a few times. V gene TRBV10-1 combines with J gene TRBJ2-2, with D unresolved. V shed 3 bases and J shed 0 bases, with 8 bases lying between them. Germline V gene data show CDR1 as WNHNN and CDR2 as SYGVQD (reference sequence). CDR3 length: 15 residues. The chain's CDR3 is CASSDYLANTGELFF. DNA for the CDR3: TGCGCCAGCAGTGATTACCTCGCGAACACCGGGGAGCTGTTTTTT.

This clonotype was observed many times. The DNA for the CDR3 is TGTGCCAGCAGTTTCTCGCAGGGGATAGGAATTCCACCCCTCCACTTT. This gives the protein CASSFSQGIGIPPLHF. The J gene is TRBJ1-6, the V gene TRBV6-2 or TRBV6-3, with D perhaps matching TRBD1 (6 bases). This CDR3 spans 16 amino acids. With 4 bases removed from V and 11 bases from J, the gap between germline ends came to 21 bases. Per the germline V gene, CDR1 is MNHEY and CDR2 is SVGEGT.

The chain's CDR3 is CASSEFPSGANVLTF. CDR3 bases: TGTGCCAGCAGTGAATTCCCCTCTGGGGCCAACGTCCTGACTTTC. The V call is TRBV25-1, the J call TRBJ2-6; D unclear. V was cut by 1 base and J by 0 bases, with 4 bases left in between. CDR1 is MGHDK, CDR2 SYGVNS, per germline. The CDR3 contains 15 residues.

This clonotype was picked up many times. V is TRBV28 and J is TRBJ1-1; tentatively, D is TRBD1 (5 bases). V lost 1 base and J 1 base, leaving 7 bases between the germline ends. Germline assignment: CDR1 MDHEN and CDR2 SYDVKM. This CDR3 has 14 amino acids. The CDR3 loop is CASSLLGENTEAFF. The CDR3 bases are TGTGCCAGCAGTTTATTGGGGGAGAACACTGAAGCTTTCTTT.